This TCR beta chain comes out of a study of early stage breast cancer tumors. Background on the study: Average read coverage per sample was 7.5 to 10-fold.

Each sample had two DNA replicates, approximately 0.52 ug blood or about 1.4 ug tissue. The table came from immunoSEQ multiplex PCR; TCRdb's copy has only in-frame clones and leaves some out. The repertoire holds roughly 6,200 clones, with over 60% as singletons. Sufficient DNA from normal breast often required about 90-300 mg tissue. This clone came up a few times. The CDR3 is 14 amino acids. The rearrangement links TRBV21-1 to TRBJ1-2. TRBV21-1 is described as a pseudogene. This sequence originates from a person aged 65-85 years with breast cancer. The sequenced sample was normal breast tissue next to the tumor. In DNA, the CDR3 is TGTGCCAGCAGCAAAGATGGGGAGTACTATGGCTACACCTTC. It codes for CASSKDGEYYGYTF.